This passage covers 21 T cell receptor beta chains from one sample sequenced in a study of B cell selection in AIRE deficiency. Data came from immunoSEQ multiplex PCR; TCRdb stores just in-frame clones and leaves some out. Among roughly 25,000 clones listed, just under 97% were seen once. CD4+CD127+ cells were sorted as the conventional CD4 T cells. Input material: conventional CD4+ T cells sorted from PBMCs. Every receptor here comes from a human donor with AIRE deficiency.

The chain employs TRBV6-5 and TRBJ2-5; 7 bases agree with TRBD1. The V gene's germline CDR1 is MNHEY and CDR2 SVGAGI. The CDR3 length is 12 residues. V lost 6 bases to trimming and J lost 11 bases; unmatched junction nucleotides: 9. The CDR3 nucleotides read TGTGCCAGCAGCAGACAGGGTCAAGAGCAGTACTTC. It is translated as CASSRQGQEQYF.

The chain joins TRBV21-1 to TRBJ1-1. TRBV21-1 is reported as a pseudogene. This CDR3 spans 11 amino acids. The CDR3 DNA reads TGTGCCAGCAGCGGTAACACTGAAGCTTTCTTT. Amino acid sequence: CASSGNTEAFF.

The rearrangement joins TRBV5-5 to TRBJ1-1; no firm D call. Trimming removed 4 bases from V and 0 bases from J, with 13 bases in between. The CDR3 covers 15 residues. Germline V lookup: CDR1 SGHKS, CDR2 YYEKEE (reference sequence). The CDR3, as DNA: TGTGCCAGCAGCCCTGGACCAACTGTGAACACTGAAGCTTTCTTT. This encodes CASSPGPTVNTEAFF.

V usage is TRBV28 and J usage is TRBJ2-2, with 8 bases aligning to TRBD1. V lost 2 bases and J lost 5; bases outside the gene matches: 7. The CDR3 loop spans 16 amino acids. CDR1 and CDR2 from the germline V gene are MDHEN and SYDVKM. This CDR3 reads CASSLPQGGGTGELFF. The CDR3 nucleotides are TGTGCCAGCAGTTTACCACAGGGGGGTGGGACCGGGGAGCTGTTTTTT.

The DNA of the CDR3 is TGTGCCAGCAGTGAAGCGGGGCGGGGGGGCTACACCTTC. Its translation is CASSEAGRGGYTF. This chain uses TRBV25-1 with TRBJ1-2; perhaps TRBD1 as D (5 bases). In germline, CDR1 is MGHDK, CDR2 SYGVNS. This CDR3 is built from 13 residues. The V gene lost 2 bases and the J gene lost 8 bases, with 12 bases spanning the gap.

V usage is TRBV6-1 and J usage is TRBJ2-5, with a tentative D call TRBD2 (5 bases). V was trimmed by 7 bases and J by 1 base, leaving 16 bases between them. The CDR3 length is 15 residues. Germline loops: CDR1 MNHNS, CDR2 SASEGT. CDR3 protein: CASTVPRRLQETQYF. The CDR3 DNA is TGTGCCAGCACGGTTCCCCGGAGGCTCCAAGAGACCCAGTACTTC.

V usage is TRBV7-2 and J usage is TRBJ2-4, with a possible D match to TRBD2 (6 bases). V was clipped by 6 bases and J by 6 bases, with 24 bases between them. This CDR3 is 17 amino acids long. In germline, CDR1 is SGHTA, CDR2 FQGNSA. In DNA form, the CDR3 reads TGTGCCAGCAGTCCCCCCGGAGGGGTCACCTCTTCAAACATTCAGTACTTC. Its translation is CASSPPGGVTSSNIQYF.

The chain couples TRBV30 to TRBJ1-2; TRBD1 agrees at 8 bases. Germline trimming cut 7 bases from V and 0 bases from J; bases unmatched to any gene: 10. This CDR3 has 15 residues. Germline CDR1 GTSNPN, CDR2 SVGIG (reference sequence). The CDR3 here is CASFPGTGTNYGYTF. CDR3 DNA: TGTGCCTCCTTCCCCGGGACAGGAACTAACTATGGCTACACCTTC.

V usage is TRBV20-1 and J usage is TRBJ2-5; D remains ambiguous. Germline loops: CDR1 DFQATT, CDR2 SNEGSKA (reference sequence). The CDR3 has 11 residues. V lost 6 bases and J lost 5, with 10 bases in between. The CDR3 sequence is CSARVGETQYF. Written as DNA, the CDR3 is TGCAGTGCCCGGGTAGGGGAGACCCAGTACTTC.

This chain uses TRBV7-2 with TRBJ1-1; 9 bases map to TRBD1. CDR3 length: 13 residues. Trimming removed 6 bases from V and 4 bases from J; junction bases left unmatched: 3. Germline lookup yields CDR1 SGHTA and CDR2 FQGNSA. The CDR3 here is CASSLQGATEAFF. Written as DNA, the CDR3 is TGTGCCAGCAGTCTACAGGGGGCCACTGAAGCTTTCTTT.

The CDR3 sequence: CASSPGTGAGNTIYF. The CDR3 DNA is TGTGCCAGCAGCCCCGGGACAGGGGCTGGAAACACCATATATTTT. J is TRBJ1-3 and V is TRBV5-4; TRBD1 aligns across 10 bases. Germline V gives CDR1 SGHNT, CDR2 YYREEE (reference sequence). With 4 bases clipped from V and 2 bases from J, the junction kept 3 bases outside the gene matches. The CDR3 extends over 15 amino acids.

DNA of the CDR3: TGTGCCAGTGGGGAAAGGGAACAGGGGCGAATCCATCAGCCCCAGCATTTT. This translates into CASGEREQGRIHQPQHF. V gene TRBV19 combines with J gene TRBJ1-5, with 7 nucleotides matching TRBD1. The ends lost 8 bases at V and 5 bases at J; junction bases unmatched: 18. The CDR3 spans 17 residues. In germline, CDR1 is LNHDA, CDR2 SQIVND (reference sequence).

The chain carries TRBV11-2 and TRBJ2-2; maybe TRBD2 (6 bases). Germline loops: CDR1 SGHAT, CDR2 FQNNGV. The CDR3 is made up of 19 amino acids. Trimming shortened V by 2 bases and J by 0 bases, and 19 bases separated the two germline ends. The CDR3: CASSLSLGRKGSNTGELFF. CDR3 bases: TGTGCCAGCAGCTTAAGTTTAGGGAGGAAAGGATCGAACACCGGGGAGCTGTTTTTT.

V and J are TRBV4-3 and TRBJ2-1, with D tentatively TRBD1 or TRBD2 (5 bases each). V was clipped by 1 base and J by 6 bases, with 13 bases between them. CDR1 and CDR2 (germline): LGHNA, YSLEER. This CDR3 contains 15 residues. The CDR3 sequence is CASSQGGFLANEQFF. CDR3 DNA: TGCGCCAGCAGCCAAGGGGGGTTTCTTGCCAATGAGCAGTTCTTC.

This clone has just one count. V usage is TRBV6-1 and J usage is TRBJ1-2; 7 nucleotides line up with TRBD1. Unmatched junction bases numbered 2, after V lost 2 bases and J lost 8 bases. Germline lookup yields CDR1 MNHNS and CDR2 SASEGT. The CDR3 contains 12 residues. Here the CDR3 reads CASSEHRGGYTF. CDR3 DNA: TGTGCCAGCAGTGAACACAGGGGCGGCTACACCTTC.

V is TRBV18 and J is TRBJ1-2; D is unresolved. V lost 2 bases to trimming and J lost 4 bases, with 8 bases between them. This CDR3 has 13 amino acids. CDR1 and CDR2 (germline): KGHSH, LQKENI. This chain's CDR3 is CASSPITTYGYTF. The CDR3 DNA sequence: TGTGCCAGCTCACCAATCACCACCTATGGCTACACCTTC.

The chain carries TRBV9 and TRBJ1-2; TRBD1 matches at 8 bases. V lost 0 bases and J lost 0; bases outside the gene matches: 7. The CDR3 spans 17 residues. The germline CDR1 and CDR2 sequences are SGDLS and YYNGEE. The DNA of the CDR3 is TGTGCCAGCAGCGTAGAGGGACAGGCTGCTCCTAACTATGGCTACACCTTC. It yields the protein CASSVEGQAAPNYGYTF. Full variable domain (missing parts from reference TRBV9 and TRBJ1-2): DSGVTQTPKHLITATGQRVTLRCSPRSGDLSVYWYQQSLDQGLQFLIQYYNGEERAKGNILERFSAQQFPDLHSELNLSSLELGDSALYFCASSVEGQAAPNYGYTFGSGTRLTVV.

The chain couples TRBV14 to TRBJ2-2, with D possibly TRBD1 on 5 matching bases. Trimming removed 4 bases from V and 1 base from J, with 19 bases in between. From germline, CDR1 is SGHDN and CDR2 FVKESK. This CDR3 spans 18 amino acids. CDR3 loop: CASSPISGLGRNTGELFF. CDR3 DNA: TGTGCCAGCAGCCCTATTTCCGGGCTGGGGCGGAACACCGGGGAGCTGTTTTTT.

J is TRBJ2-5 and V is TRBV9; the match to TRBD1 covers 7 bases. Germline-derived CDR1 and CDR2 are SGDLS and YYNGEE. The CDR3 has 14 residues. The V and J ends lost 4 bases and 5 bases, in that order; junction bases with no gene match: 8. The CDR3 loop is CASSPHRGGETQYF. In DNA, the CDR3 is TGTGCCAGCAGCCCCCACAGGGGCGGGGAGACCCAGTACTTC.

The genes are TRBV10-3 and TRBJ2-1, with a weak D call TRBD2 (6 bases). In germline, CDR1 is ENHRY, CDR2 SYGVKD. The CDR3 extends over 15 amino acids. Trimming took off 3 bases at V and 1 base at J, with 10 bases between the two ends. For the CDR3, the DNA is TGTGCCATCAGTGATCGGGGGAGTTCCTACAATGAGCAGTTCTTC. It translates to CAISDRGSSYNEQFF.

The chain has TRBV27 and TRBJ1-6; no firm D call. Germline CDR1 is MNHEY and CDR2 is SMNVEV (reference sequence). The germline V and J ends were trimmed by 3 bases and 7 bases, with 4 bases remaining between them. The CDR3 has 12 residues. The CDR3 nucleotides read TGTGCCAGCAGTTTTGGGAATTCACCCCTCCACTTT. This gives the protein CASSFGNSPLHF.